This T cell receptor beta chain was captured by sequencing in a study of cytomegalovirus exposure and HLA in healthy donors. This clone turned up a few times. Antigen unknown. General study results and limits: Links to common viral pathogens appeared, in a later analysis, for several of the most significant clusters.

PCR employed 60 Vbeta and 13 Jbeta primers. Sequencing was performed with immunoSEQ multiplex PCR; in TCRdb, only in-frame clones are kept and a portion is missing. The sample records approximately 130,000 clones, 75% to 85% being singletons. When sampled, the donors appeared nominally healthy, though they likely had unrecorded immune exposures. CDR1 and CDR2 from the germline V gene are LNHDA and SQIVND (reference sequence). The CDR3 spans 16 residues. The J segment lost 6 bases and the V segment lost 1 base, leaving 8 bases of the junction unmatched. The sequence was obtained from a man in his forties or fifties in good health and CMV-seronegative. This chain joins TRBV19 and TRBJ2-3; 9 bases are shared with TRBD2. Material: PBMCs. The CDR3 DNA reads TGTGCCAGTAGTATAGGGCTAGCGGGGCAACGGGATACGCAGTATTTT. The encoded protein is CASSIGLAGQRDTQYF.